This TCR beta chain was obtained from a study of cytomegalovirus exposure and HLA in healthy donors. Study as a whole: From about 179 million T cells, an earlier analysis saw 90 million to 130 million unique TCR beta sequences. Notes on the study in general: Based on reports, TCR beta sequences accurately predicted HLA-A and HLA-B alleles for most subjects.

Germline CDR1 LNHDA, CDR2 SQIVND (reference sequence). V shed 8 bases, J shed 4 bases, and the junction held 5 bases outside the gene matches. CDR3 length: 13 residues. Amplification used 60 Vbeta primers and 13 Jbeta primers. Profiling relied on immunoSEQ multiplex PCR, and the TCRdb table lists in-frame clones only, not all of them. There are roughly 100,000 clones in the sample, with roughly 15% held by the top ten. About this clone: The target antigen is unknown.

Source material: PBMCs. The gene calls are TRBV19 and TRBJ1-1; 9 bases line up with TRBD1. The sequence was collected from a man aged 50 to 60 in good health and CMV-seropositive. Here the CDR3 DNA reads TGTGCCAGTGCCGGGACAGGGAGCACTGAAGCTTTCTTT. Translated, it gives CASAGTGSTEAFF.